Given below is one T cell receptor beta chain in context. Its antigen is as yet unknown. This record comes from a study of blood T cells in healthy people across ages. The second PCR ran about 6 to 12 cycles with a sample-barcoded 5' primer and J-beta primers. CDR3-containing paired-end reads numbered at least 3 million in each sample. TCRdb ran MiXCR on the 5' RACE reads and lists one entry per CDR3 protein. The sample contains about 540,000 distinct CDR3 sequences, about 25% of which appear only once. Study-level results: In long-lived donors, naive CD4+ cell counts and diversity exceeded those of aged donors.

The germline V gene has CDR1 SNHLY and CDR2 FYNNEI. Trimming took 4 bases from V and 3 from J, leaving 9 bases between them. The CDR3 spans 13 residues. The same data also contributed to another study, on T cells of mothers and their children.

Sequencing input: blood. V usage is TRBV2 and J usage is TRBJ1-1; D not certain. The TCR comes from a boy younger than 18 in good health. For the CDR3, the DNA is TGTGCCAGCAGTGTAAGTCCGGACACTGAAGCTTTCTTT. Residues: CASSVSPDTEAFF.